Below, 6 T cell receptor beta chains from the same sample are listed, as sequenced in a study of T cell responses to AZD1222 COVID-19 vaccine. Method: immunoSEQ multiplex PCR; TCRdb's copy keeps in-frame clones and lacks some. The sample has about 99,000 clones; 89% are singletons. Sequencing used peripheral blood, obtained on day 0 of AZD1222 vaccination. The receptor set was obtained from an adult in good health.

The chain recombines TRBV11-2 with TRBJ1-2; TRBD1 is a possible D gene (6 bases). The germline V gene has CDR1 SGHAT and CDR2 FQNNGV. The CDR3 length is 13 residues. Trimming took off 10 bases at V and 5 bases at J, with 17 bases between the two ends. The DNA of the CDR3 is TGTGCCATCCACGGAGGGGGAGGGTATGGCTACACCTTC. Translated, it gives CAIHGGGGYGYTF.

The chain carries TRBV4-2 and TRBJ2-7; TRBD2 aligns across 7 bases. Germline loops: CDR1 LGHNA, CDR2 YNFKEQ. The CDR3 consists of 15 residues. With 3 bases clipped from V and 1 base from J, the junction kept 6 bases outside the gene matches. The CDR3 reads CASSQIAGESYEQYF. The DNA of the CDR3 is TGTGCCAGCAGCCAGATCGCGGGGGAGTCCTACGAGCAGTACTTC.

V gene TRBV29-1 combines with J gene TRBJ1-3, with D possibly TRBD1 on 5 matching bases. V was shortened by 1 base and J by 4 bases, with 8 bases between the two germline ends. The CDR3 spans 13 residues. Per germline, CDR1 SQVTM and CDR2 ANQGSEA. Written as DNA, the CDR3 is TGCAGCGTTGAAGGCAGGGTCGGAAACACCATATATTTT. Amino acid sequence: CSVEGRVGNTIYF.

The rearrangement links TRBV6-5 to TRBJ2-2; 7 bases are shared with TRBD1. CDR1 MNHEY and CDR2 SVGAGI come from the germline V gene. CDR3 length: 14 amino acids. V lost 10 bases and J lost 6; bases outside the gene matches: 11. CDR3 sequence reads: CATLDRTTAGELFF. CDR3 nucleotides: TGTGCCACTTTGGACAGGACGACCGCCGGGGAGCTGTTTTTT.

The chain links TRBV7-2 to TRBJ2-2; perhaps TRBD1 as D (6 bases). There are 18 residues in the CDR3. V lost 0 bases to trimming and J lost 3 bases, with 17 bases between them. Per germline, CDR1 SGHTA and CDR2 FQGNSA. The CDR3: CASSLAFSTGRDTGELFF. The DNA of the CDR3 is TGTGCCAGCAGCTTAGCGTTTTCTACAGGGCGGGACACCGGGGAGCTGTTTTTT.

The chain recombines TRBV21-1 with TRBJ1-5. TRBV21-1 is described as a pseudogene. This CDR3 has 18 amino acids. The CDR3 sequence: CASSKGGERDYGNQPQHF. CDR3 DNA sequence: TGTGCCAGCAGCAAAGGCGGGGAGAGGGACTATGGCAATCAGCCCCAGCATTTT.